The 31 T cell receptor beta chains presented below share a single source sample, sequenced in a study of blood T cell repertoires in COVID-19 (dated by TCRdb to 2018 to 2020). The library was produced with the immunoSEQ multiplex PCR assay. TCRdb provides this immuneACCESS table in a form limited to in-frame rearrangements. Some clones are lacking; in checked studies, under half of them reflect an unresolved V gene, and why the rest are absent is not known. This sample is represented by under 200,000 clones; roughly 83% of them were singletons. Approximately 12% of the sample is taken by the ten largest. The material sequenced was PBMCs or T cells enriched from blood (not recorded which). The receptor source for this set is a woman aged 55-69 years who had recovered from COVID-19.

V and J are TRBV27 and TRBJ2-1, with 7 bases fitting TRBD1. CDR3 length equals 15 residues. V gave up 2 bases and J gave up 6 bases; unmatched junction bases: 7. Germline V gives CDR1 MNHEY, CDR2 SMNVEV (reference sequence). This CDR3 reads CASSLEGTACNEQFF. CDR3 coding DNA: TGTGCCAGCAGTTTAGAGGGGACAGCCTGCAATGAGCAGTTCTTC.

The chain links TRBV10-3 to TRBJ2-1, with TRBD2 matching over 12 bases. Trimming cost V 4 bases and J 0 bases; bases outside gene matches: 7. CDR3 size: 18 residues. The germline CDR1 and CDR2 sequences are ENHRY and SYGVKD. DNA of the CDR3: TGTGCCATCAGTGGGGGACTAGCGGGTAGCATCTCCTACAATGAGCAGTTCTTC. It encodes CAISGGLAGSISYNEQFF.

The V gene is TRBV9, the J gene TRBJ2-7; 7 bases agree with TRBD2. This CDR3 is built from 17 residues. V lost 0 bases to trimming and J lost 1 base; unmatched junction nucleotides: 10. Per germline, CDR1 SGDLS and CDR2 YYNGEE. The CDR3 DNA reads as TGTGCCAGCAGCGTAGTTGTGGCCCTAGCGGAGTCCTACGAGCAGTACTTC. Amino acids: CASSVVVALAESYEQYF.

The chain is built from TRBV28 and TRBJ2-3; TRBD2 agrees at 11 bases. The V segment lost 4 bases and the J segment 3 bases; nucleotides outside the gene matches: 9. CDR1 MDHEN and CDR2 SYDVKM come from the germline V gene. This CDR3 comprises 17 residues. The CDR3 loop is CASSSTSGGTPTDTQYF. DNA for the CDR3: TGTGCCAGCAGTTCTACTAGCGGGGGAACCCCTACAGATACGCAGTATTTT.

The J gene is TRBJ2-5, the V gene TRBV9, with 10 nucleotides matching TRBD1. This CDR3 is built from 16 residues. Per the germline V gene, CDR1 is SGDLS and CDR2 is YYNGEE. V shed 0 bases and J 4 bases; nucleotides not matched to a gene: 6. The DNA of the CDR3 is TGTGCCAGCAGCGTAGCAGGGACAGGGGTCCGAGAGACCCAGTACTTC. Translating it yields CASSVAGTGVRETQYF.

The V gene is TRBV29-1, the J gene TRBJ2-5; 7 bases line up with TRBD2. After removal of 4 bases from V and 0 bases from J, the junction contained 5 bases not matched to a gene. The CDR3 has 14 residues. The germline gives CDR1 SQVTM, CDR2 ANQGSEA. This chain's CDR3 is CSVVTSLNQETQYF. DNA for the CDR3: TGCAGCGTTGTGACTAGCCTCAACCAAGAGACCCAGTACTTC. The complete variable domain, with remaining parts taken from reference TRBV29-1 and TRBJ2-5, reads SAVISQKPSRDICQRGTSLTIQCQVDSQVTMMFWYRQQPGQSLTLIATANQGSEATYESGFVIDKFPISRPNLTFSTLTVSNMSPEDSSIYLCSVVTSLNQETQYFGPGTRLLVL.

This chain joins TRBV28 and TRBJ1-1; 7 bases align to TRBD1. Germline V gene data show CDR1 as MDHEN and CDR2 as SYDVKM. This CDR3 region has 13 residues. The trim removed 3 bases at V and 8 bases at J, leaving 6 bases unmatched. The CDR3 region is CASSFEGAPEAFF. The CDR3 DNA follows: TGTGCCAGCAGTTTTGAGGGGGCGCCGGAAGCTTTCTTT.

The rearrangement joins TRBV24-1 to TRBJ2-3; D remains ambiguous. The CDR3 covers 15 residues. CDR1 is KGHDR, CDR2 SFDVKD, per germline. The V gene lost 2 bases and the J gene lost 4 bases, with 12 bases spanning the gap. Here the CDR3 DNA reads TGTGCCACCAGTGATTCCTCCCGGAGCCCAGATACGCAGTATTTT. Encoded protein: CATSDSSRSPDTQYF.

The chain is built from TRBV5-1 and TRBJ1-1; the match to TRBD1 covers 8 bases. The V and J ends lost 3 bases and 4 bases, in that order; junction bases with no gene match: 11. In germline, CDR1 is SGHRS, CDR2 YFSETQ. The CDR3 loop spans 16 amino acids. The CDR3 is CASSSADGQGGTEAFF. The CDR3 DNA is TGCGCCAGCAGCTCCGCGGACGGACAGGGTGGCACTGAAGCTTTCTTT.

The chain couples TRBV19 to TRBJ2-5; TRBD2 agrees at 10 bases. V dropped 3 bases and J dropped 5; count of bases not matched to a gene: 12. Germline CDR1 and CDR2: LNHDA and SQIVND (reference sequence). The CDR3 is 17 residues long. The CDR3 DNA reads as TGTGCCAGTAGTATGGGTTTGCTAGCGGGGGAAGGGGAGACCCAGTACTTC. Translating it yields CASSMGLLAGEGETQYF.

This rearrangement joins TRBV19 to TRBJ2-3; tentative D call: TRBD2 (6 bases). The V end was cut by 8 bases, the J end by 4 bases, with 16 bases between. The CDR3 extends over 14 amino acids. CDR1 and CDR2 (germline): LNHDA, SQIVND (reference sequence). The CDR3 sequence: CASRRTPGADTQYF. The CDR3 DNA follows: TGTGCCAGTCGACGGACGCCGGGAGCAGATACGCAGTATTTT.

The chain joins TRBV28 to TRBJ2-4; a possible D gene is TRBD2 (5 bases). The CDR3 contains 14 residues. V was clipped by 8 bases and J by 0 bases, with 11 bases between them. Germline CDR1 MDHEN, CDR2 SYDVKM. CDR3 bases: TGTGCCAGCGGCGTCGGGGTAGCCAAAAACATTCAGTACTTC. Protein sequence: CASGVGVAKNIQYF.

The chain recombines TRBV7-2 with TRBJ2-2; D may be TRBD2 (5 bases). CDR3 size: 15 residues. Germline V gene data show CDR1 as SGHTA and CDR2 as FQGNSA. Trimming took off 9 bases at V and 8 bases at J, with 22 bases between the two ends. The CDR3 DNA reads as TGTGCCAGTACAGCGACGAGGGCCGGGTCGGGGGAGCTGTTTTTT. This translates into CASTATRAGSGELFF.

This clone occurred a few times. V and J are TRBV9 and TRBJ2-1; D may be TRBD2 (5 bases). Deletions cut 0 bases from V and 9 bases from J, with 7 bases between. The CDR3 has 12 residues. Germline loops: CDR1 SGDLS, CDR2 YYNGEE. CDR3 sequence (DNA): TGTGCCAGCAGCGTAGATCGGGGTGAGCAGTTCTTC. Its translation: CASSVDRGEQFF.

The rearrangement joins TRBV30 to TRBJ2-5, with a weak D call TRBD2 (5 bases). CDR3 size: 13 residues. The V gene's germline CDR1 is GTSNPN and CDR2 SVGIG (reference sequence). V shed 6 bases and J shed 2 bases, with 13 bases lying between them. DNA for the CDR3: TGTGCCTGCACGTCGTGGGAGCAAGAGACCCAGTACTTC. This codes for CACTSWEQETQYF. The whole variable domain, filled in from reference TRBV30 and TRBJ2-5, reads SQTIHQWPATLVQPVGSPLSLECTVEGTSNPNLYWYRQAAGRGLQLLFYSVGIGQISSEVPQNLSASRPQDRQFILSSKKLLLSDSGFYLCACTSWEQETQYFGPGTRLLVL.

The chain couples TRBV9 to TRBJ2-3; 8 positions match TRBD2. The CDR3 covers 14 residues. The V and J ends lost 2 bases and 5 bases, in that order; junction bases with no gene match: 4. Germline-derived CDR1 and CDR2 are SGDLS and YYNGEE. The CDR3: CASSVPGGRDTQYF. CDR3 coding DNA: TGTGCCAGCAGCGTTCCGGGGGGGCGAGATACGCAGTATTTT.

CDR3 bases: TGTGCCAGCAGTTACTCAGGACAGCTCGGGGAGCAGTACTTC. Amino acids: CASSYSGQLGEQYF. V gene TRBV6-2 or TRBV6-3 combines with J gene TRBJ2-7, with D possibly matching TRBD1 (6 bases). Deletions cut 0 bases from V and 7 bases from J, with 13 bases between. The CDR3 extends over 14 amino acids. Per germline, CDR1 MNHEY and CDR2 SVGEGT.

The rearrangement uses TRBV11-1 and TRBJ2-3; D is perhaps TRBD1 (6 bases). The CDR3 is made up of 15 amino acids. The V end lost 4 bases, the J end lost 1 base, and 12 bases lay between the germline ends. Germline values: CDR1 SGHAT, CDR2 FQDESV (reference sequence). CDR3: CASSSDRIRTDTQYF. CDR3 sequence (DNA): TGTGCCAGCAGCTCTGACAGGATCCGCACAGATACGCAGTATTTT.

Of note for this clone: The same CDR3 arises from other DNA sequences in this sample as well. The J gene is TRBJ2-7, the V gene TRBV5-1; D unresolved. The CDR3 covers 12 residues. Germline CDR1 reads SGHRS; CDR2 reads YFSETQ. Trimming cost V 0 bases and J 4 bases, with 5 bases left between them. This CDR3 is CASSLDGYEQYF. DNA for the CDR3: TGCGCCAGCAGCTTGGACGGGTACGAGCAGTACTTC.

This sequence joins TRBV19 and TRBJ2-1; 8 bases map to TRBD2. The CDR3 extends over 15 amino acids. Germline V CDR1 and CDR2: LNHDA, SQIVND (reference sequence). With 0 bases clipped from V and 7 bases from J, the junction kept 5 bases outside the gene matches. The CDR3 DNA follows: TGTGCCAGTAGTATAGATCTAAGACTAGCGAATGAGCAGTTCTTC. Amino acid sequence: CASSIDLRLANEQFF.

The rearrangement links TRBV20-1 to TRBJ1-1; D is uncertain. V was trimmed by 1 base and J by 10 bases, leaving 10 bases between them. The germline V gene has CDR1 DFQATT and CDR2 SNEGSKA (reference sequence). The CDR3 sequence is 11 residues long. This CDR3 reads CSARASAGAFF. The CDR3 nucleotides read TGCAGTGCTAGAGCATCAGCGGGAGCTTTCTTT.

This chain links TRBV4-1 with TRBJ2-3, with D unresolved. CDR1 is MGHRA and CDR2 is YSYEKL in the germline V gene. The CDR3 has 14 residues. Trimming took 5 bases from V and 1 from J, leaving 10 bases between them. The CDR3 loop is CASSDRGGTDTQYF. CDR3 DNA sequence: TGCGCCAGCAGCGACCGCGGAGGCACAGATACGCAGTATTTT.

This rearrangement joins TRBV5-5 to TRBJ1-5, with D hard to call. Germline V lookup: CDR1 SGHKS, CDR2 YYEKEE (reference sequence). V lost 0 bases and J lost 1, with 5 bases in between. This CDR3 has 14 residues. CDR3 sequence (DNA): TGTGCCAGCAGCTTGGTGGAGAGCAATCAGCCCCAGCATTTT. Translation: CASSLVESNQPQHF. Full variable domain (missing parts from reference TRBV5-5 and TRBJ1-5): DAGVTQSPTHLIKTRGQQVTLRCSPISGHKSVSWYQQVLGQGPQFIFQYYEKEERGRGNFPDRFSARQFPNYSSELNVNALLLGDSALYLCASSLVESNQPQHFGDGTRLSIL.

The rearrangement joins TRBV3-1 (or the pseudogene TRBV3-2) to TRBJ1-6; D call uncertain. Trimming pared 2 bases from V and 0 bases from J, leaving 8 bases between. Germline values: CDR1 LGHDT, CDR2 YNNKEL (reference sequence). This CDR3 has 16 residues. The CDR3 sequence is CASSQNSRSYNSPLHF. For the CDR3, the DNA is TGTGCCAGCAGCCAAAACAGTCGCTCCTATAATTCACCCCTCCACTTT.

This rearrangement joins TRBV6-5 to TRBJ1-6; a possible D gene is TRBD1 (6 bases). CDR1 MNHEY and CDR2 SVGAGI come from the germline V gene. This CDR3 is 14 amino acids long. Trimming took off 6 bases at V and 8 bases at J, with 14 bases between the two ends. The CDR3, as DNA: TGTGCCAGCAGGATACAGGGAAGGCATTCACCCCTCCACTTT. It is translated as CASRIQGRHSPLHF.

Written as DNA, the CDR3 is TGTGCCAGCAGTGAACAGGGGTTAAATTCACCCCTCCACTTT. This gives the protein CASSEQGLNSPLHF. The J gene is TRBJ1-6, the V gene TRBV2, with D possibly TRBD1 on 6 matching bases. There are 14 residues in the CDR3. CDR1 and CDR2 from the germline V gene are SNHLY and FYNNEI. Trimming took off 2 bases at V and 7 bases at J, with 9 bases between the two ends.

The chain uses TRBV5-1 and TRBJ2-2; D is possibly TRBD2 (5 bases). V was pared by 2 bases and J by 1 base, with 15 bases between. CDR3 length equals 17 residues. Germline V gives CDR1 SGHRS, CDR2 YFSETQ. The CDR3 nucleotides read TGCGCCAGCAGCTTAGGAGCGGTCAGACAGAACACCGGGGAGCTGTTTTTT. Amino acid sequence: CASSLGAVRQNTGELFF.

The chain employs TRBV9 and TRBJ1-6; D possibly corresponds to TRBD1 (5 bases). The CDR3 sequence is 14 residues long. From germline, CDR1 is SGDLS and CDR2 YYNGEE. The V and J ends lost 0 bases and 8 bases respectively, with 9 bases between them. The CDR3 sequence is CASSVAQGDSPLHF. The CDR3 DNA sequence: TGTGCCAGCAGCGTAGCGCAGGGTGATTCACCCCTCCACTTT. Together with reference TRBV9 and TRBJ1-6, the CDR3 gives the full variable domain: DSGVTQTPKHLITATGQRVTLRCSPRSGDLSVYWYQQSLDQGLQFLIQYYNGEERAKGNILERFSAQQFPDLHSELNLSSLELGDSALYFCASSVAQGDSPLHFGNGTRLTVT.

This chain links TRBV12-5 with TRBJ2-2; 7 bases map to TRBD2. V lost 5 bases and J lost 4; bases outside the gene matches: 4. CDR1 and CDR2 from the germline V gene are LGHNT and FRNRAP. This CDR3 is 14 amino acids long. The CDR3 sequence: CASGKSGVTGELFF. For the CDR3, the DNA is TGTGCTAGTGGTAAGAGCGGGGTCACCGGGGAGCTGTTTTTT. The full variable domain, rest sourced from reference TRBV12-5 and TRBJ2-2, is DARVTQTPRHKVTEMGQEVTMRCQPILGHNTVFWYRQTMMQGLELLAYFRNRAPLDDSGMPKDRFSAEMPDATLATLKIQPSEPRDSAVYFCASGKSGVTGELFFGEGSRLTVL.

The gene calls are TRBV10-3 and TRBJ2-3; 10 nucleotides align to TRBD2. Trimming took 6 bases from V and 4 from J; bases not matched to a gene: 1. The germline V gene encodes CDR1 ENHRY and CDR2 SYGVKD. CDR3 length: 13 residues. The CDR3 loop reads CAISSGRADTQYF. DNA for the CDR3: TGTGCCATCAGCAGCGGGAGGGCAGATACGCAGTATTTT.

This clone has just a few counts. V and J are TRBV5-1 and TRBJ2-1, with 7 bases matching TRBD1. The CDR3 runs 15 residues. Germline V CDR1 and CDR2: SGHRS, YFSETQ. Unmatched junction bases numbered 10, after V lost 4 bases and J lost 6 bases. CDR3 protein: CASSRGQPAGNEQFF. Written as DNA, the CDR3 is TGCGCCAGCAGCCGGGGACAGCCGGCCGGCAATGAGCAGTTCTTC.